This entry is about one T cell receptor (beta chain). In the original analysis: Amplification from reference gene primers served as the basis for estimated nucleated cell counts. TCRdb keeps only in-frame clones here, not all; method: immunoSEQ multiplex PCR. The V and J calls and clone size are taken from that table; D and trimming were inferred from the DNA. The sample records about 110,000 clones, under 95% being singletons. These data come from a study of blood T cell repertoires in COVID-19. Study in general: Whether acute or convalescent, the COVID-19 samples came from the United States, Italy and Spain. Nucleic acid was either cDNA or gDNA, and it came from T cells, B-cell-depleted T cells, or PBMCs.

The sequenced material came from peripheral blood. This TCR came from a woman in her 30s with acute or convalescent COVID-19.

The CDR3 reads CASSIQFSNTEAFF. The DNA for the CDR3 is TGTGCCAGCAGTATTCAGTTCTCGAACACTGAAGCTTTCTTT. This sequence joins TRBV27 and TRBJ1-1; D call uncertain. Trimming took 5 bases from V and 1 from J, leaving 11 bases between them. CDR1 and CDR2 from the germline V gene are MNHEY and SMNVEV (reference sequence). This CDR3 contains 14 residues.